This T cell receptor beta chain originates from a study of tissue T cells after allogeneic stem cell transplantation. Regarding the study as a whole: Only a limited share of tissue TCRs appeared in blood or spleen.

This CDR3 has 14 amino acids. Germline lookup yields CDR1 KGHPV and CDR2 FQNQEV (reference sequence). Unmatched junction bases numbered 2, after V lost 2 bases and J lost 7 bases. Sequencing used immunoSEQ multiplex PCR; TCRdb keeps in-frame clones, though not all of them. This table holds a few thousand clones, around 40% found once. Time point specified: mouse harvest day 14 after allogeneic transplant. Mouse grafts combined 10^7 T-cell-depleted bone marrow cells with 10^6 splenic CD5+ T cells. B6 (H2b) cells into BALB/c (H2d) mice; tissues taken at day 7 or 14. With regard to this clone: Its antigen remains unknown. Each gene name is a mouse one. The CDR3 end lies 1 residue beyond the end of the read and is filled in from the germline J gene.

Sequences were obtained from gut tissue. This chain joins TRBV26 and TRBJ1-4; TRBD1 aligns across 9 bases. The TCR originated in a female BALB/c mouse given C57BL/6 T cells with graft-versus-host disease after an allogeneic hematopoietic cell transplant. CDR3 region: CASSLGQGSERLFF. The CDR3 DNA, read in part, is TGTGCCAGCAGTCTGGGACAGGGGTCCGAAAGATTATTT.